The sequence of this T cell receptor (beta chain) was determined in a study of shared clonotypes between healthy human individuals. Assay: immunoSEQ multiplex PCR; the TCRdb copy retains only in-frame clones and omits some. This table has around 450,000 clones, around 79% appearing once. CDR1 SGHRS and CDR2 YFSETQ come from the germline V gene. V lost 5 bases, J lost 5 bases, and 13 bases lay in between. The CDR3 runs 13 residues. This clone was seen once. Other DNA sequences within the sample encode an identical CDR3. This receptor was obtained from a woman in her forties in good health. Some clones in this sample may be carry-over from other donors' samples. Sequencing used PBMCs. The rearrangement uses TRBV5-1 and TRBJ2-5, with D possibly matching TRBD2 (5 bases). CDR3 residues: CASSPTSGETQYF. As DNA, the CDR3 is TGCGCCAGCAGTCCTACTAGTGGTGAGACCCAGTACTTC. The full variable domain, rest sourced from reference TRBV5-1 and TRBJ2-5, is KAGVTQTPRYLIKTRGQQVTLSCSPISGHRSVSWYQQTPGQGLQFLFEYFSETQRNKGNFPGRFSGRQFSNSRSEMNVSTLELGDSALYLCASSPTSGETQYFGPGTRLLVL.